The rows below give T cell receptor beta chains drawn from one sample of a study of cytomegalovirus exposure and HLA in healthy donors. Only in-frame clones appear in the TCRdb table, and some are missing; sequencing was by immunoSEQ multiplex PCR. The sample yields some 290,000 clones, approximately 88% seen once. The sequencing sample was made of PBMCs. These receptors were collected from a man younger than 40 in good health and CMV-seronegative. The CDR3 runs from the conserved cysteine through the conserved F or W. D genes are given only for firm matches. A clone size is listed for some rows: how often the clone was seen (once, few, many), or a class if it is expanded.

D gene,clone size,V gene,J gene,CDR3 protein,CDR3 DNA
TRBD2,NA,TRBV6-1,TRBJ2-1,CASIKPGGLYNEQFF,TGTGCCAGCATTAAACCGGGGGGACTCTACAATGAGCAGTTCTTC
NA,NA,TRBV2,TRBJ1-5,CASSTPQGAQPQHF,TGTGCCAGCAGCACCCCGCAGGGTGCTCAGCCCCAGCATTTT
NA,NA,TRBV29-1,TRBJ2-2,CSVLRQVRDGELFF,TGCAGCGTTCTGAGACAGGTCAGGGACGGGGAGCTGTTTTTT
NA,NA,TRBV29-1,TRBJ1-2,CSVEDRVRTSLNYGYTF,TGCAGCGTTGAAGATCGAGTAAGGACAAGCCTTAACTATGGCTACACCTTC
TRBD1,few,TRBV7-7,TRBJ2-1,CASSLQGAYNEQFF,TGTGCCAGCAGCTTACAGGGGGCGTACAATGAGCAGTTCTTC
TRBD1,NA,TRBV11-2,TRBJ1-1,CASSLITGGALDTEAFF,TGTGCCAGCAGCTTGATTACAGGGGGCGCTTTGGACACTGAAGCTTTCTTT
TRBD1,few,TRBV7-8,TRBJ1-2,CASSTGQGQYGYTF,TGTGCCAGCAGCACCGGACAGGGACAATATGGCTACACCTTC
NA,NA,TRBV5-6,TRBJ2-6,CASSLSGSGANVLTF,TGTGCCAGCAGCTTGTCGGGGAGTGGGGCCAACGTCCTGACTTTC
TRBD1,NA,TRBV27,TRBJ2-1,CASSSDRGSYNEQFF,TGTGCCAGCAGTTCCGACAGGGGGAGTTACAATGAGCAGTTCTTC
NA,once,TRBV14,TRBJ1-1,CASSPRDSIGNTEAFF,TGTGCCAGCAGCCCCCGGGACTCCATCGGGAACACTGAAGCTTTCTTT
NA,NA,TRBV4-2,TRBJ1-2,CASSPGVEGYTF,TGTGCCAGCTCCCCAGGGGTGGAGGGCTACACCTTC
NA,NA,TRBV7-2,TRBJ1-5,CASSPGGSNQPQHF,TGTGCCAGCAGCCCGGGGGGGTCTAATCAGCCCCAGCATTTT
NA,NA,TRBV25-1,TRBJ1-2,CASSEADLYGYTF,TGTGCCAGCAGTGAAGCAGATCTCTATGGCTACACCTTC
NA,NA,TRBV5-1,TRBJ1-2,CASRPGAGGYGYTF,TGCGCCAGCAGACCGGGAGCCGGGGGTTATGGCTACACCTTC
TRBD2,NA,TRBV6-5,TRBJ2-5,CASSYGLAGDQETQYF,TGTGCCAGCAGTTACGGTTTAGCGGGGGACCAAGAGACCCAGTACTTC
TRBD2,once,TRBV2,TRBJ2-3,CASTNRGGDNTQYF,TGTGCCAGCACCAATCGGGGGGGGGATAATACGCAGTATTTT
NA,few,TRBV7-9,TRBJ2-7,CASSSTPTYEQYF,TGTGCCAGCAGCTCGACTCCAACCTACGAGCAGTACTTC
NA,NA,TRBV6-5,TRBJ1-2,CASSYSSSYYGYTF,TGTGCCAGCAGTTACTCGAGCTCCTACTATGGCTACACCTTC
NA,once,TRBV6-5,TRBJ2-5,CASSQGETQYF,TGTGCCAGCAGCCAGGGAGAGACCCAGTACTTC
NA,NA,TRBV7-8,TRBJ1-2,CASSLQVAQSYGYTF,TGTGCCAGCAGCCTTCAGGTTGCACAATCCTATGGCTACACCTTC
TRBD1,few,TRBV6-6,TRBJ1-1,CASSFRDRVTEAFF,TGTGCCAGCAGTTTTCGGGACAGGGTGACTGAAGCTTTCTTT
NA,NA,TRBV9,TRBJ1-2,CASSATEGTGGGYTF,TGTGCCAGCAGCGCGACCGAAGGGACCGGGGGTGGCTACACCTTC
TRBD2,NA,TRBV7-9,TRBJ2-1,CASSLAAGLVNEQFF,TGTGCCAGCAGCTTAGCGGCCGGACTAGTCAATGAGCAGTTCTTC
TRBD2,NA,TRBV27,TRBJ2-1,CASSSGLVGYNEQFF,TGTGCCAGCAGTTCCGGACTAGTAGGTTACAATGAGCAGTTCTTC
NA,NA,TRBV5-1,TRBJ2-1,CASSLEEGASYNEQFF,TGCGCCAGCAGCTTGGAGGAGGGGGCTTCCTACAATGAGCAGTTCTTC
NA,NA,TRBV19,TRBJ1-2,CASKNMVGDYGYTF,TGTGCCAGTAAAAACATGGTAGGGGACTATGGCTACACCTTC
TRBD2,NA,TRBV6-5,TRBJ2-2,CASSYPIAGVVGELFF,TGTGCCAGCAGTTACCCCATAGCGGGGGTCGTCGGGGAGCTGTTTTTT
TRBD2,NA,TRBV19,TRBJ2-7,CASSPSGGSLSSYEQYF,TGTGCCAGTAGTCCTAGCGGGGGCTCTCTTAGCTCCTACGAGCAGTACTTC
TRBD1,few,TRBV28,TRBJ1-2,CASSWRTGHYGYTF,TGTGCCAGCAGTTGGAGGACAGGGCACTATGGCTACACCTTC
NA,NA,TRBV10-1,TRBJ1-1,CASSTTGRTEAFF,TGCGCCAGCAGTACGACAGGCAGGACTGAAGCTTTCTTT
NA,NA,TRBV6-5,TRBJ1-1,CASSLGGVGSEAFF,TGTGCCAGCAGCCTCGGGGGGGTAGGGTCGGAAGCTTTCTTT
NA,NA,TRBV2,TRBJ2-1,CASSETSTFGEQFF,TGTGCCAGCAGCGAAACCTCAACATTTGGTGAGCAGTTCTTC
TRBD2,NA,TRBV2,TRBJ2-5,CASSESGGGYQETQYF,TGTGCCAGCAGTGAGTCGGGGGGGGGATACCAAGAGACCCAGTACTTC
TRBD1,NA,TRBV25-1,TRBJ2-1,CASSEEQGPYNEQFF,TGTGCCAGCAGTGAGGAACAGGGGCCCTACAATGAGCAGTTCTTC
NA,NA,TRBV7-9,TRBJ2-5,CASSPPAGGGETQYF,TGTGCCAGCAGCCCCCCAGCAGGGGGAGGCGAGACCCAGTACTTC
NA,NA,TRBV19,TRBJ1-6,CASSIGGGYNSPLHF,TGTGCCAGTAGTATAGGAGGCGGCTATAATTCACCCCTCCACTTT
NA,NA,TRBV7-9,TRBJ2-6,CASSLSEGVAGANVLTF,TGTGCCAGCAGCTTGAGCGAGGGGGTGGCTGGGGCCAACGTCCTGACTTTC
TRBD1,NA,TRBV5-1,TRBJ1-4,CASSLVQGDEKLFF,TGCGCCAGCAGCTTGGTTCAGGGGGACGAAAAACTGTTTTTT
TRBD1,NA,TRBV7-9,TRBJ2-7,CASSSGQVETYEQYF,TGTGCCAGCAGCTCGGGACAGGTCGAAACCTACGAGCAGTACTTC
TRBD2,NA,TRBV6-1,TRBJ2-5,CASSEGGAGGLGETQYF,TGTGCCAGCAGTGAAGGGGGAGCGGGGGGGCTAGGAGAGACCCAGTACTTC
NA,NA,TRBV10-1,TRBJ1-1,CASSDEGAEAFF,TGCGCCAGCAGTGATGAGGGGGCTGAAGCTTTCTTT
NA,NA,TRBV7-9,TRBJ2-3,CASSLSNSLPLDTQYF,TGTGCCAGCAGCTTATCGAATAGCCTACCTTTGGATACGCAGTATTTT
NA,few,TRBV14,TRBJ1-6,CASSQRAGASPLHF,TGTGCCAGCAGCCAGAGAGCGGGGGCTTCACCCCTCCACTTT
NA,NA,TRBV6-1,TRBJ1-2,CASSERRRSGYTF,TGTGCCAGCAGTGAGAGAAGACGGAGCGGCTACACCTTC
NA,once,TRBV4-3,TRBJ1-2,CASSSRQTSNYGYTF,TGCGCCAGCAGCTCCCGACAGACCTCGAACTATGGCTACACCTTC
NA,NA,TRBV6-1,TRBJ1-6,CASSEVGGPYNSPLHF,TGTGCCAGCAGTGAAGTGGGAGGCCCTTATAATTCACCCCTCCACTTT
TRBD1,NA,TRBV5-4,TRBJ1-2,CASSPGGTGLVWSYTF,TGTGCCAGCAGCCCGGGGGGGACAGGGCTCGTCTGGAGCTACACCTTC
NA,NA,TRBV4-3,TRBJ2-2,CASSQDSVTPNTGELFF,TGCGCCAGCAGCCAAGATTCAGTTACCCCTAACACCGGGGAGCTGTTTTTT
NA,NA,TRBV5-8,TRBJ1-4,CASSFPDPLANEKLFF,TGTGCCAGCAGCTTTCCTGACCCTCTAGCTAATGAAAAACTGTTTTTT
NA,NA,TRBV27,TRBJ2-7,CASSSSRDSVTYEQYF,TGTGCCAGCAGTTCGTCCCGGGACTCCGTGACCTACGAGCAGTACTTC
TRBD1,NA,TRBV6-5,TRBJ1-2,CASSYSLRQGAYGYTF,TGTGCCAGCAGTTACTCGTTAAGACAGGGGGCCTATGGCTACACCTTC
NA,NA,TRBV19,TRBJ1-5,CASSYGTYSNQPQHF,TGTGCCAGTAGTTACGGGACTTATAGCAATCAGCCCCAGCATTTT
NA,NA,TRBV5-5,TRBJ2-3,CASRAFTDTQYF,TGTGCCAGCAGAGCATTCACAGATACGCAGTATTTT
TRBD2,NA,TRBV19,TRBJ2-7,CASSALAGEIYEQYF,TGTGCCAGTAGCGCACTAGCGGGGGAAATCTACGAGCAGTACTTC
NA,NA,TRBV27,TRBJ1-2,CASSFTGLSEYGYTF,TGTGCCAGCAGTTTTACAGGGCTAAGCGAGTATGGCTACACCTTC
NA,once,TRBV29-1,TRBJ2-5,CSVEGRFQETQYF,TGCAGCGTTGAAGGGCGGTTCCAAGAGACCCAGTACTTC